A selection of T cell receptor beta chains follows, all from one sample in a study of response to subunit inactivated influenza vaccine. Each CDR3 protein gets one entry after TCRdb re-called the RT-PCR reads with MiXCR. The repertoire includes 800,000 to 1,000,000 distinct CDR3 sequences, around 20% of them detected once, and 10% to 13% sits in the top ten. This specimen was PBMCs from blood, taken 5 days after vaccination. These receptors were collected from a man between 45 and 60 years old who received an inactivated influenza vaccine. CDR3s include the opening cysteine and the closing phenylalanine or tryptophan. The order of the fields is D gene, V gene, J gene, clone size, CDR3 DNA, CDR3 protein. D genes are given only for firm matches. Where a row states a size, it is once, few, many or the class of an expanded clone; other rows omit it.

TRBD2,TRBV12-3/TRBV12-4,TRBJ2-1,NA,TGTGCCAGCAGTGACCCGGGACTAGCGATCGATGAGCAGTTCTTC,CASSDPGLAIDEQFF
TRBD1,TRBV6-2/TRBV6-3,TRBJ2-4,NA,TGTGCCAGCAGCTCGACAGGGGGCTCAGCCAAAAACATTCAGTACTTC,CASSSTGGSAKNIQYF
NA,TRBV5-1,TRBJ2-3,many,TGCGCCAGCAGTCCCGTCAACGCTGTCACAGATACGCAGTATTTT,CASSPVNAVTDTQYF
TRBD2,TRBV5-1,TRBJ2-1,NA,TGCGCCAGCAGCTTACTAGCGGGGGACAGCTACAATGAGCAGTTCTTC,CASSLLAGDSYNEQFF
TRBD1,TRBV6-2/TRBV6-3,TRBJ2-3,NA,TGTGCCAGCAGCCCTAGGGGGCAGATCGGCACAGATACGCAGTATTTT,CASSPRGQIGTDTQYF
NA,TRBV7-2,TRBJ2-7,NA,TGTGCCAGCAGCTCGGGACGCTCCATGTACTTC,CASSSGRSMYF
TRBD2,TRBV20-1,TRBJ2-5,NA,TGCAGTGCTGGCTGGGAGGGACAAGAGACCCAGTACTTC,CSAGWEGQETQYF
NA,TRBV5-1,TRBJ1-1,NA,TGCGCCAGCAGCGGGGTACCTCACGGGGCCACTGAAGCTTTCTTT,CASSGVPHGATEAFF
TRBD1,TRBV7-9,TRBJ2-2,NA,TGTGCCAGCAGCTTAGCCTCCGGGACAGGGTCCGGGGAGCTGTTTTTT,CASSLASGTGSGELFF
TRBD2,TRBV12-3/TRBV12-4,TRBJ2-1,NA,TGTGCCAGCACCCTGGGACTAGCGGGGACTGAGCAGTTCTTC,CASTLGLAGTEQFF
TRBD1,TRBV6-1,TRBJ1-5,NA,TGTGCCAGCAACCGGGACAGGGGGCTTGGGCAGCCCCAGCATTTT,CASNRDRGLGQPQHF
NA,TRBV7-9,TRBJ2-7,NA,TGTGCCAGCAGCTTAGCGAGAGATAACTACGAGCAGTACTTC,CASSLARDNYEQYF
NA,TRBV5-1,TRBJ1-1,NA,TGCGCCAGCAGGCAAGACTCCTACACTGAAGCTTTCTTT,CASRQDSYTEAFF
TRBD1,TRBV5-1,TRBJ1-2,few,TGCGCCAGCAGTCGGGACAGGGGAGACTACACCTTC,CASSRDRGDYTF
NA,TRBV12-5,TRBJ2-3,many,TGTGCTAGTGGAAGCGGTAGCACAGATACGCAGTATTTT,CASGSGSTDTQYF
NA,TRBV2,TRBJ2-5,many,TGTGCCAGCACTGGGGATACGGAGACCCAGTACTTC,CASTGDTETQYF
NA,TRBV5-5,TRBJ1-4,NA,TGTGCCAGCAGCGCCGGCCGGCAAAATGAAAAACTGTTTTTT,CASSAGRQNEKLFF
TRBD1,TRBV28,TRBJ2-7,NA,TGTGCCAGCACTGGGGACAGGGGGACCTACGATCAGTACTTC,CASTGDRGTYDQYF
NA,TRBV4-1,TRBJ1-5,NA,TGCGCCAGCAGCCAATCTCAAGGGGGGATGAATCAGCCCCAGCATTTT,CASSQSQGGMNQPQHF
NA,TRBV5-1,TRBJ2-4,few,TGCGCCAGCAGCCCCCGGACAGTCAGCTTAGCCAAAAACATTCAGTACTTC,CASSPRTVSLAKNIQYF
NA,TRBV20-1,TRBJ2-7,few,TGCAGTGCTAGACCCATAATAGGGGCCTTCTACGAGCAGTACTTC,CSARPIIGAFYEQYF
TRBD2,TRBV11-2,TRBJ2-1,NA,TGTGCCAGCAGCTTACCGACTAGCGGGCCCTACAATGAGCAGTTCTTC,CASSLPTSGPYNEQFF
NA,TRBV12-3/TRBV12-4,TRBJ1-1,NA,TGTGCCAGCAGTTCGTCAGTCCGGGTGGGCACTGAAGCTTTCTTT,CASSSSVRVGTEAFF
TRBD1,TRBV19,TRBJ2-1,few,TGTGCCAGTAGTTCCGGGACAGGGCCTACGGGGGAGCAGTTCTTC,CASSSGTGPTGEQFF
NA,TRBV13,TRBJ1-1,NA,TGTGCCAGCATTGGAGGTGACACTGAAGCTTTCTTT,CASIGGDTEAFF
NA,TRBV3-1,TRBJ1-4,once,TGTGCCAGCAGCCGAACGGGTGGAAGGAATGAAAAACTGTTTTTT,CASSRTGGRNEKLFF
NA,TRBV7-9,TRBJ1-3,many,TGTGCCAGCAGCTACTACAGGGAAACTGGAAACACCATATATTTT,CASSYYRETGNTIYF
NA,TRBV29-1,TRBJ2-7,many,TGCAGCGTTGAAGATCCCGGCGGTTCGAACTACGAGCAGTACTTC,CSVEDPGGSNYEQYF
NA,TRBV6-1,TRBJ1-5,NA,TGTGCCAGCAGTGAACGAGAGCCGCATTTT,CASSEREPHF
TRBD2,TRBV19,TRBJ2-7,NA,TGTGCCAGTAGTATAGCCACATACGCACGAGCGGGAAGATACGAGCAGTACTTC,CASSIATYARAGRYEQYF
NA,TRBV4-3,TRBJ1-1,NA,TGCGCCAGCAGCCAAGATCGATTGCGGCCTGGCACTGAAGCTTTCTTT,CASSQDRLRPGTEAFF
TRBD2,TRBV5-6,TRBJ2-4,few,TGTGCCAGCAGCTATTATAGCGGGGACAAAAACATTCAGTACTTC,CASSYYSGDKNIQYF
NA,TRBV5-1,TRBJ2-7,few,TGCGCCAGCAGCCGACCCGGACAGCCTACCTACGAGCAGTACTTC,CASSRPGQPTYEQYF
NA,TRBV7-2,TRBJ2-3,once,TGTGCCAGCACCTCACACAGCAAAGATACGCAGTATTTT,CASTSHSKDTQYF
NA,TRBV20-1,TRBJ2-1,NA,TGCAGTGCTAGAGATTTCGGCGTGAGCTCCTACAATGAGCAGTTCTTC,CSARDFGVSSYNEQFF
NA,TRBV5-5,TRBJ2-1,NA,TGTGCCAGCGGCTCCTGGGACTTGCACAATGAGCAGTTCTTC,CASGSWDLHNEQFF
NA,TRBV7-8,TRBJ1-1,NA,TGTGCCAGCAGCCTCCCATACACTGAAGCTTTCTTT,CASSLPYTEAFF
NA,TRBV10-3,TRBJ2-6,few,TGTGCCATCAGGGAGGGGGCGGAGGCCAACGTCCTGACTTTC,CAIREGAEANVLTF
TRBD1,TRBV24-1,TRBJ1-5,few,TGTGCCACCAGTGACTCAGGGGGCTCGGGCAATCAGCCCCAGCATTTT,CATSDSGGSGNQPQHF
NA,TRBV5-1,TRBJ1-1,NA,TGCGCCAGCAGGGAGGACGGGGCTGAAGCTTTCTTT,CASREDGAEAFF
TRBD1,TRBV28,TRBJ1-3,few,TGTGCCAGCAGTCCCCGGCAGGGGGGCGACACCATATATTTT,CASSPRQGGDTIYF
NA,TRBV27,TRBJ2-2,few,TGTGCCAGCAGTTTCGCCTCGGCCGGGGAGCTGTTTTTT,CASSFASAGELFF
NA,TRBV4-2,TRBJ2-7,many,TGTGCCAGCAGCCAAGAGTTGACTAGTCTGAGCTCCTACGAGCAGTACTTC,CASSQELTSLSSYEQYF
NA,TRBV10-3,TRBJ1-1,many,TGTGCCATCACCCCGGGACAGAACACTGAAGCTTTCTTT,CAITPGQNTEAFF
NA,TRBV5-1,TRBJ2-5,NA,TGCGCCAGCAGGGGTCTTTCGAGGGGTAGCCAAGAGACCCAGTACTTC,CASRGLSRGSQETQYF
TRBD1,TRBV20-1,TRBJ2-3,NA,TGCAGTGCTACAGGACAGGAGCGCACAGATACGCAGTATTTT,CSATGQERTDTQYF
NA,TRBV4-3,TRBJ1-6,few,TGCGCCAGCAGCCAAGAGCGGATCCCCAATTCACCCCTCCACTTT,CASSQERIPNSPLHF
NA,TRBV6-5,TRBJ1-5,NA,TGTGCCAGCAGTTACTCGTTGGTGTCGGCAAGTCGTAGCAATCAGCCCCAGCATTTT,CASSYSLVSASRSNQPQHF
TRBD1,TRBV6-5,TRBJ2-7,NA,TGTGCCAGCAGTTACTCGTGGACAGGGGGCTACGAGCAGTACTTC,CASSYSWTGGYEQYF
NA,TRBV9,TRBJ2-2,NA,TGTGCCAGCAGCGAGAATCCCACCGGGGAGCTGTTTTTT,CASSENPTGELFF
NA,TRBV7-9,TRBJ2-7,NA,TGTGCCAGCACTCTGGGCCCCTCCTACGAGCAGTACTTC,CASTLGPSYEQYF
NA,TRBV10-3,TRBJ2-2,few,TGTGCCATCAGCCAGGGCAGCGCCGGGGAGCTGTTTTTT,CAISQGSAGELFF
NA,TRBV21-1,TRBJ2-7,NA,TGTGCCAGCAGCAGTCCGGGACAGGGGGCTAACGAGCAGTACTTC,CASSSPGQGANEQYF
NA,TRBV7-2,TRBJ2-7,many,TGTGCCAGCAGCTTAGCAGACAGACTCTACGAGCAGTACTTC,CASSLADRLYEQYF
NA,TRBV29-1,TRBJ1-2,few,TGCAGCGTTGCTTCGCGGGCACAGGGTACATATGGCTACACCTTC,CSVASRAQGTYGYTF